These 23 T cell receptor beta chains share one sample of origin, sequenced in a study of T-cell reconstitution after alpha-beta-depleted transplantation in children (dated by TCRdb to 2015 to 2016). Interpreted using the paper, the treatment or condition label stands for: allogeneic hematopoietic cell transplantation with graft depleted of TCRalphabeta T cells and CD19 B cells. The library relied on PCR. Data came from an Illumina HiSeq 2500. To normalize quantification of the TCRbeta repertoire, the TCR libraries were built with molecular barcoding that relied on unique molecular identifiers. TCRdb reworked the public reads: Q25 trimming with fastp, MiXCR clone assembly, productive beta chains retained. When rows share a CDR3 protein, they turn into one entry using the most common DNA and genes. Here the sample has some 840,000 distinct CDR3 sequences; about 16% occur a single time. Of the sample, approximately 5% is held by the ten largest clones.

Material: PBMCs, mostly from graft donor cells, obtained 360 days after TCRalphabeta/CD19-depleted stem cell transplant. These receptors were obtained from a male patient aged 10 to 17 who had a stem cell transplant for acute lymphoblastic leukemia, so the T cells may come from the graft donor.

The CDR3 spells CASSLRTSGVSFYNEQFF. Here the CDR3 DNA reads TGCGCCAGCAGCCTACGGACTAGCGGGGTCTCGTTCTACAATGAGCAGTTCTTC. This sequence joins TRBV4-1 and TRBJ2-1, with 12 bases matching TRBD2. In germline, CDR1 is MGHRA, CDR2 YSYEKL. There are 18 residues in the CDR3. V trimming: 4 bases; J trimming: 3 bases; junction bases outside the gene matches: 10.

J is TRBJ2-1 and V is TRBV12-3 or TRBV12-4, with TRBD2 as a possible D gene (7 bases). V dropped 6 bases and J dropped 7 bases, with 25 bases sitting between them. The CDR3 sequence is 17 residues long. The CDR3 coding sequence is TGTGCCAGCAGCCCTGGTCTTAGGGGGAGGGCCCGTAATGAGCAGTTCTTC. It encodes CASSPGLRGRARNEQFF.

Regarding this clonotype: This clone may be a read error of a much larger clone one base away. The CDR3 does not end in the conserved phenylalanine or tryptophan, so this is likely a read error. The CDR3 region is CASRQGVNTEAFC. The CDR3, as DNA: TGCGCCAGCAGACAGGGGGTGAACACTGAAGCTTTCTGT. This chain joins TRBV5-1 and TRBJ1-1, with 8 nucleotides matching TRBD1. J was trimmed by 0 bases and V by 5 bases; bases with no gene match: 0. CDR3 size: 13 residues. CDR1 and CDR2 (germline): SGHRS, YFSETQ.

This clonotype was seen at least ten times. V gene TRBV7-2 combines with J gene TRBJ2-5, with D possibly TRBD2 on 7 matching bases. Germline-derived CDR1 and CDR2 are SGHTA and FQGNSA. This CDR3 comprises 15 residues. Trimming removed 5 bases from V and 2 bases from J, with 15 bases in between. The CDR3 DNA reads TGTGCCAGCAGCATAATGAGGGGGGGGCAAGAGACCCAGTACTTC. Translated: CASSIMRGGQETQYF.

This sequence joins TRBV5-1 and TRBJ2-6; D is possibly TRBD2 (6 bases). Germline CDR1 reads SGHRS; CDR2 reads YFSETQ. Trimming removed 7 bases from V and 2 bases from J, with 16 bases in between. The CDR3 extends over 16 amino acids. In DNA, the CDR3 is TGCGCCAGCCGCACCCCGGAGGGGCCTGGGGCCAACGTCCTGACTTTC. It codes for CASRTPEGPGANVLTF.

CDR3 in DNA: TGCAGCGTTGAGGCTCAGGGGGCTGGGTTAACGAACACTGAAGCTTTCTTT. Amino acid sequence: CSVEAQGAGLTNTEAFF. V usage is TRBV29-1 and J usage is TRBJ1-1, with 8 bases lining up with TRBD1. The CDR3 extends over 17 amino acids. J lost 1 base, V lost 3 bases, and 13 bases had no gene match. Per germline, CDR1 SQVTM and CDR2 ANQGSEA.

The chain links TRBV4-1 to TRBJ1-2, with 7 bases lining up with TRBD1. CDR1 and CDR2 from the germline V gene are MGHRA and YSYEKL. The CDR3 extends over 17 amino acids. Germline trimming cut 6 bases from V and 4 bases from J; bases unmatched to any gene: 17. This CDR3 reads CASSQPGTEGRGYGYTF. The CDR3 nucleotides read TGCGCCAGCAGTCAACCCGGGACAGAGGGTCGAGGCTATGGCTACACCTTC.

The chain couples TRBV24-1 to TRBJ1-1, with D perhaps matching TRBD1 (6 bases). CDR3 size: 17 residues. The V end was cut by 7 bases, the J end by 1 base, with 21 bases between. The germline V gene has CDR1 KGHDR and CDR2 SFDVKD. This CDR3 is CATRHGQLYGRNTEAFF. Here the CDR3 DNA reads TGTGCCACCAGACACGGACAGCTCTACGGCAGGAACACTGAAGCTTTCTTT.

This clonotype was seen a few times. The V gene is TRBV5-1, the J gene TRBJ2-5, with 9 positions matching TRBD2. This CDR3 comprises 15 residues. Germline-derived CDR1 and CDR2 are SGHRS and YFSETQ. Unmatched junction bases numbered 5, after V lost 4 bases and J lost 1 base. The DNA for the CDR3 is TGCGCCAGCAGCCACCAGACTAGCGGCCAAGAGACCCAGTACTTC. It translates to CASSHQTSGQETQYF.

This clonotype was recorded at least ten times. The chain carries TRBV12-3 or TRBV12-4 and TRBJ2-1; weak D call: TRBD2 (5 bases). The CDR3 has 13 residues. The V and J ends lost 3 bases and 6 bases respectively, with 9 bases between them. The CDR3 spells CASSFRGANEQFF. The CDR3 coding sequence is TGTGCCAGCAGTTTCCGGGGTGCCAATGAGCAGTTCTTC.

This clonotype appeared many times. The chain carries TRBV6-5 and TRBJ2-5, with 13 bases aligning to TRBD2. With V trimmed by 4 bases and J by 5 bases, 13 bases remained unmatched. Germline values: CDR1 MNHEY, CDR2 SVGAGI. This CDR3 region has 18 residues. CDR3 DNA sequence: TGTGCCAGCAGTTTTGGGGAGCGGGGACTAGCGGGAACGGAGACCCAGTACTTC. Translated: CASSFGERGLAGTETQYF.

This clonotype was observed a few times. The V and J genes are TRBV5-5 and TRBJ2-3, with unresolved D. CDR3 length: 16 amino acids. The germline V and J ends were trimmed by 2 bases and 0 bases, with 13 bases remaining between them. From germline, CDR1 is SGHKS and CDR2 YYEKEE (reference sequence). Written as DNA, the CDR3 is TGTGCCAGCAGCTTTGGGTGGACCCCTAGCACAGATACGCAGTATTTT. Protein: CASSFGWTPSTDTQYF. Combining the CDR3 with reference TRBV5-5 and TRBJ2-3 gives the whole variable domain DAGVTQSPTHLIKTRGQQVTLRCSPISGHKSVSWYQQVLGQGPQFIFQYYEKEERGRGNFPDRFSARQFPNYSSELNVNALLLGDSALYLCASSFGWTPSTDTQYFGPGTRLTVL.

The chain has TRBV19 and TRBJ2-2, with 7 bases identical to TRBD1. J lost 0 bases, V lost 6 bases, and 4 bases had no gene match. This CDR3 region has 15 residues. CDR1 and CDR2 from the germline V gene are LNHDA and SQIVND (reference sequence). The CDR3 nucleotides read TGTGCCAGTAGGACCGGGACAGCGAACACCGGGGAGCTGTTTTTT. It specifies CASRTGTANTGELFF.

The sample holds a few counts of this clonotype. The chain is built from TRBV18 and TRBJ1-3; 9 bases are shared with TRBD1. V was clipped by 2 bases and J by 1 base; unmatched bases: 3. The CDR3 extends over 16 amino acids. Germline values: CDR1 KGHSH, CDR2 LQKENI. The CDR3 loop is CASSPIDRGSGNTIYF. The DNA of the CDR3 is TGTGCCAGCTCACCAATTGACAGGGGGTCTGGAAACACCATATATTTT.

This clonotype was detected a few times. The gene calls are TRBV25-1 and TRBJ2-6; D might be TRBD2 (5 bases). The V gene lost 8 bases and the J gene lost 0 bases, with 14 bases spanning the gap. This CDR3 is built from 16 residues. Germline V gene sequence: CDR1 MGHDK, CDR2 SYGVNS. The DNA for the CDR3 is TGTGCCAGCCAAAAGGACCGGGGCTCTGGGGCCAACGTCCTGACTTTC. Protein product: CASQKDRGSGANVLTF.

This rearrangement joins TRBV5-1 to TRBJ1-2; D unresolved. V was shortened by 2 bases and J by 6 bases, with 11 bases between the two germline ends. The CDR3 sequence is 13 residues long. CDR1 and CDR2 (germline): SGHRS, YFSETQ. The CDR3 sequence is CASSLRDYNGYTF. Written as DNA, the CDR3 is TGCGCCAGCAGCTTAAGGGATTACAATGGCTACACCTTC.

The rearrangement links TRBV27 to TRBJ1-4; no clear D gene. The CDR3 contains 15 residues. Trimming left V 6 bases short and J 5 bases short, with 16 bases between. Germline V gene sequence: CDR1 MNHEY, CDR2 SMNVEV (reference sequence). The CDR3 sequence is CASSDLGRLNEKLFF. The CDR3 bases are TGTGCCAGCAGCGATCTTGGGCGGCTGAATGAAAAACTGTTTTTT.

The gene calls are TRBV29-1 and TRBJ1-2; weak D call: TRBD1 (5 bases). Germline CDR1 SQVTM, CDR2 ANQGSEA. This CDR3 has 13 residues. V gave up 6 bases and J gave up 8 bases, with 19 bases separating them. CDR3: CSVGFGDLKGYTF. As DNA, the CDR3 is TGCAGCGTCGGGTTTGGGGACCTAAAGGGCTACACCTTC.

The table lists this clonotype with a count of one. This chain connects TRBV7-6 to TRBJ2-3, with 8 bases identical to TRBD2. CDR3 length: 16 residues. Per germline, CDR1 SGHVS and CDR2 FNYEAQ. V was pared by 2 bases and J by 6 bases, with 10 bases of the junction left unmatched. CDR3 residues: CASSLRSARGADTQYF. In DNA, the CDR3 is TGTGCCAGCAGCTTACGGTCTGCGCGGGGGGCGGATACGCAGTATTTT.

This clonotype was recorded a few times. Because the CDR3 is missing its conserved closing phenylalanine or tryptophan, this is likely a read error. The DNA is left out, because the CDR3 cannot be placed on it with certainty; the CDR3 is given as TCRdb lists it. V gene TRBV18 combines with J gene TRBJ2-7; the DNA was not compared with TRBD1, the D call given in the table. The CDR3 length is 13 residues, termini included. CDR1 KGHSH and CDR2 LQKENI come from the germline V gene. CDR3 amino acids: CASSPARQGLVVI.

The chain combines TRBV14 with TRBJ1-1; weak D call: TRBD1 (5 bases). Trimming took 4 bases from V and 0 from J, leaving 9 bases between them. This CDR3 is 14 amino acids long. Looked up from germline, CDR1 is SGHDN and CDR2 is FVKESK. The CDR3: CASSRGHLNTEAFF. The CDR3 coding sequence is TGTGCCAGCAGCCGCGGACATTTGAACACTGAAGCTTTCTTT.

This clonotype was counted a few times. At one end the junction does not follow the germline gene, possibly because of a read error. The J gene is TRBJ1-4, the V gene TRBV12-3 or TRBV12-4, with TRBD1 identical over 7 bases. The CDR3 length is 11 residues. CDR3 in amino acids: CASSYWDSWEF. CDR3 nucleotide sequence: TGTGCCAGCAGTTATTGGGACAGCTGGGAGTTT.

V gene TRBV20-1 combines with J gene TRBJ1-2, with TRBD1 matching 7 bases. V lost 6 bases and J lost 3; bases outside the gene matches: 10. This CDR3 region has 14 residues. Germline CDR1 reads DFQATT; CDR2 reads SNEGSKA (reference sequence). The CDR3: CSAKKQGIDYGYTF. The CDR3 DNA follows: TGCAGTGCCAAGAAACAGGGGATAGACTATGGCTACACCTTC.